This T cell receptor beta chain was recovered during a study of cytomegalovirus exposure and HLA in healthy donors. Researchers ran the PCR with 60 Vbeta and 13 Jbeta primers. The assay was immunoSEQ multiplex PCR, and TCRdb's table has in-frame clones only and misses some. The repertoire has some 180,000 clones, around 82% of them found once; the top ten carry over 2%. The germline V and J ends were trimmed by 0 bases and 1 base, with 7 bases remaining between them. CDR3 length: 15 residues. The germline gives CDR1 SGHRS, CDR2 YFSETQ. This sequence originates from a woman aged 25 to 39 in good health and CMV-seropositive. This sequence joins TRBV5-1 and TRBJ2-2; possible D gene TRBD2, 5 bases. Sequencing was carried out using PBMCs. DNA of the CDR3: TGCGCCAGCAGCTTGGTAGGACTGAACACCGGGGAGCTGTTTTTT. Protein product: CASSLVGLNTGELFF.